Listed below are T cell receptor beta chains from one sample, sequenced in a study of PD-L1 blockade in urothelial cancer. Profiling relied on immunoSEQ multiplex PCR, and the TCRdb table lists in-frame clones only, not all of them. The table has approximately 28,000 clones, around four fifths seen once. The sequencing used PBMCs, collected around atezolizumab (anti-PD-L1) treatment. The origin of the receptors is a man between 65 and 85 years old with urothelial cancer. Each CDR3 is given with its conserved first and last residue. Fields, in order: V gene, J gene, CDR3 length, D gene, clone size, CDR3 protein, CDR3 DNA. A D gene is named only where the DNA matches it firmly. Size is omitted from some rows. Given values are once, few, many or a class for expanded clones.

>TRBV6-1|TRBJ1-5|14|.|.
CASSVFYSNQPQHF
TGTGCCAGCAGTGTTTTCTATAGCAATCAGCCCCAGCATTTT
>TRBV5-1|TRBJ1-1|16|.|.
CASSLGPGGMNTEAFF
TGCGCCAGCAGCTTGGGCCCGGGGGGGATGAACACTGAAGCTTTCTTT
>TRBV7-9|TRBJ1-6|12|.|.
CAGRIGGSPLHF
TGTGCCGGACGGATCGGGGGTTCACCCCTCCACTTT
>TRBV27|TRBJ2-6|18|.|.
CASSLDGDTRSGANVLTF
TGTGCCAGCAGCCTAGACGGGGACACCCGCTCTGGGGCCAACGTCCTGACTTTC
>TRBV27|TRBJ1-2|13|.|medium-sized
CASSLRQGYGYTF
TGTGCCAGCAGTTTACGTCAGGGCTATGGCTACACCTTC
>TRBV5-1|TRBJ2-1|17|TRBD2|.
CASSPGTSGSSYNEQFF
TGCGCCAGCAGCCCCGGGACTAGCGGGAGCTCCTACAATGAGCAGTTCTTC
>TRBV4-1|TRBJ2-4|16|.|.
CASSQDFQNYKNIQYF
TGCGCCAGCAGCCAAGATTTCCAAAACTACAAAAACATTCAGTACTTC
>TRBV4-2|TRBJ2-2|18|TRBD2|.
CASSQGLAGASTTGELFF
TGTGCCAGCAGCCAAGGACTAGCGGGGGCTTCTACCACCGGGGAGCTGTTTTTT
>TRBV5-4|TRBJ2-4|16|TRBD1|.
CASSADRSLAKNIQYF
TGTGCCAGTAGTGCGGACAGGTCTCTAGCCAAAAACATTCAGTACTTC
>TRBV2|TRBJ2-1|13|.|.
CASSDVSEVEQFF
TGTGCCAGCAGTGATGTTAGCGAGGTTGAGCAGTTCTTC
>TRBV19|TRBJ2-7|19|.|once
CASSRFYIRRTPSPGEQYF
TGTGCCAGTAGTAGGTTTTATATTCGCCGGACTCCTAGCCCTGGTGAGCAGTACTTC
>TRBV5-6|TRBJ2-3|15|.|.
CASSLGQTLTDTQYF
TGTGCCAGCAGCTTGGGACAGACCCTCACAGATACGCAGTATTTT
>TRBV5-3|TRBJ2-3|15|.|.
CARSLNHGSTDTQYF
TGTGCCAGAAGCTTAAATCACGGGAGCACAGATACGCAGTATTTT
>TRBV7-9|TRBJ2-2|16|.|.
CASSLATGANTGELFF
TGTGCCAGCAGCTTAGCTACGGGGGCGAACACCGGGGAGCTGTTTTTT
>TRBV4-3|TRBJ2-3|14|.|.
CASSQGAGTDTQYF
TGCGCCAGCAGCCAAGGAGCCGGCACAGATACGCAGTATTTT
>TRBV30|TRBJ2-1|13|TRBD2|once
CAWEPGLAYEQFF
TGTGCCTGGGAGCCGGGACTAGCTTATGAGCAGTTCTTC
>TRBV28|TRBJ1-2|14|TRBD1|.
CASRETGGALGYTF
TGTGCCAGCAGGGAGACAGGGGGCGCTCTTGGCTACACCTTC
>TRBV2|TRBJ2-2|14|TRBD1|.
CASRTGTGTGELFF
TGTGCCAGCAGGACAGGGACGGGCACCGGGGAGCTGTTTTTT
>TRBV7-8|TRBJ2-2|16|TRBD2|.
CASSSAGTRNTGELFF
TGTGCCAGCAGCTCTGCCGGGACTAGGAACACCGGGGAGCTGTTTTTT
>TRBV28|TRBJ1-2|16|.|.
CASKPRDTLINYGYTF
TGTGCCAGCAAGCCCCGGGACACCCTAATTAACTATGGCTACACCTTC
>TRBV18|TRBJ2-2|16|TRBD1|.
CASSPRTGGDTGELFF
TGTGCCAGCTCACCTCGGACAGGGGGCGACACCGGGGAGCTGTTTTTT
>TRBV7-2|TRBJ2-7|16|TRBD1|.
CASSEFGGDRNYEQYF
TGTGCCAGCAGCGAGTTCGGTGGGGACAGAAATTACGAGCAGTACTTC
>TRBV5-5|TRBJ1-2|15|.|.
CASTWGGRSNYGYTF
TGTGCCAGCACCTGGGGAGGGAGGTCAAACTATGGCTACACCTTC
>TRBV7-3|TRBJ2-2|13|.|.
CASSLSRNGELFF
TGTGCCAGCAGCTTGTCGAGGAATGGGGAGCTGTTTTTT
>TRBV6-5|TRBJ2-5|14|.|.
CASSRGGVQETQYF
TGTGCCAGCAGCAGAGGGGGAGTTCAAGAGACCCAGTACTTC
>TRBV19|TRBJ1-5|13|.|.
CASSAKEGQPQHF
TGTGCCAGTAGTGCCAAGGAGGGTCAGCCCCAGCATTTT
>TRBV7-3|TRBJ2-1|17|TRBD2|.
CASSLNSGTSQANEQFF
TGTGCCAGCAGCTTAAATTCTGGGACTAGCCAGGCGAATGAGCAGTTCTTC
>TRBV7-9|TRBJ2-5|13|.|.
CASSLGQQETQYF
TGTGCCAGCAGCTTAGGTCAGCAAGAGACCCAGTACTTC
>TRBV13|TRBJ1-2|14|.|.
CASRKGGRDYGYTF
TGTGCCAGCAGAAAGGGGGGGCGGGACTATGGCTACACCTTC
>TRBV5-6|TRBJ1-5|15|.|.
CASSHSASRNQPQHF
TGTGCCAGCAGCCACTCCGCTAGTCGCAATCAGCCCCAGCATTTT
>TRBV5-5|TRBJ2-1|15|TRBD2|.
CASSLGGGTYNEQFF
TGTGCCAGCAGCTTGGGCGGGGGGACGTACAATGAGCAGTTCTTC
>TRBV30|TRBJ2-6|16|TRBD1|.
CAWAGTGGSGANVLTF
TGTGCCTGGGCCGGGACAGGGGGATCTGGGGCCAACGTCCTGACTTTC
>TRBV18|TRBJ2-1|16|TRBD1|.
CASSPPGTGAYNEQFF
TGTGCCAGCTCACCACCGGGGACAGGGGCCTACAATGAGCAGTTCTTC
>TRBV15|TRBJ2-2|15|TRBD1|.
CATSRGGGKIGELFF
TGTGCCACCAGCAGAGGAGGGGGCAAGATCGGGGAGCTGTTTTTT
>TRBV7-3|TRBJ1-1|14|.|.
CASSPGVKGTEAFF
TGTGCCAGCAGCCCAGGGGTGAAGGGCACTGAAGCTTTCTTT
>TRBV6-5|TRBJ1-4|14|.|.
CASKEGGTIEKLFF
TGTGCCAGCAAGGAAGGGGGTACAATCGAAAAACTGTTTTTT
>TRBV7-2|TRBJ1-1|15|.|once
CASSLARRTTTEAFF
TGTGCCAGCAGCTTAGCGCGTCGGACAACCACTGAAGCTTTCTTT
>TRBV19|TRBJ1-4|14|TRBD1|.
CASSGQGRTEKLFF
TGTGCCAGTAGTGGACAGGGAAGGACGGAAAAACTGTTTTTT
>TRBV5-6|TRBJ1-3|17|TRBD1|.
CASRTQGSPLSGNTIYF
TGTGCCAGCAGGACACAGGGGAGCCCCTTGTCTGGAAACACCATATATTTT
>TRBV28|TRBJ2-3|16|.|.
CASSLRGGWEADTQYF
TGTGCCAGCAGTTTAAGGGGGGGGTGGGAGGCAGATACGCAGTATTTT
>TRBV29-1|TRBJ2-1|15|TRBD2|.
CSVEPPSGPYNEQFF
TGCAGCGTCGAGCCGCCTAGCGGTCCCTACAATGAGCAGTTCTTC
>TRBV4-3|TRBJ2-3|17|.|.
CASSHRDPGLGSDTQYF
TGCGCCAGCAGCCACAGGGATCCGGGCCTGGGCTCAGATACGCAGTATTTT